This T cell receptor beta chain was identified during a study of regulatory T cells in long-lasting Graves disease. Time point: persistent/refractory GD, antithyroid drugs over 5 years with positive TRAb. Researchers made the TCR library from RNA that was extracted from PBMCs. V dropped 6 bases and J dropped 5; count of bases not matched to a gene: 8. The CDR3 sequence is 14 residues long. Per germline, CDR1 LNHDA and CDR2 SQIVND (reference sequence). TCR beta libraries were built with iRepertoire HTBI primers and Arm-PCR of CDR3 regions. TCRdb re-analysed the multiplex PCR reads in MiXCR, keeping a single row per CDR3 protein. The sample lists 450,000 or so distinct CDR3 sequences, 22% occurring once.

The specimen comprised peripheral blood mononuclear cells (PBMCs), sampled when the disease was refractory, from a patient treated with antithyroid drugs. The gene calls are TRBV19 and TRBJ2-5; 8 bases match TRBD1. The sequence derives from a female donor with Graves disease. The CDR3 sequence: CASRKTGDSETQYF. In DNA, the CDR3 is TGTGCCAGTAGGAAGACAGGGGATTCGGAGACCCAGTACTTC. The variable domain in full, completed from reference TRBV19 and TRBJ2-5, reads DGGITQSPKYLFRKEGQNVTLSCEQNLNHDAMYWYRQDPGQGLRLIYYSQIVNDFQKGDIAEGYSVSREKKESFPLTVTSAQKNPTAFYLCASRKTGDSETQYFGPGTRLLVL.